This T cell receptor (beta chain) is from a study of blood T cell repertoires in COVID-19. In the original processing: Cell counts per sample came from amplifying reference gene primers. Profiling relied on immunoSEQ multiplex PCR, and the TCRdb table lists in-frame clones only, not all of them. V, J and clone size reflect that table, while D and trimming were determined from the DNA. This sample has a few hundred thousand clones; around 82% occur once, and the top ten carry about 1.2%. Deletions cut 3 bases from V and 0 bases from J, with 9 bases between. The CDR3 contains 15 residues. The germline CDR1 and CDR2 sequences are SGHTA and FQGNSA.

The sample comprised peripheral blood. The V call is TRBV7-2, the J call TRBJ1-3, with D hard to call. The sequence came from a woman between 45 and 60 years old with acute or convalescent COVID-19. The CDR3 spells CASSFRRYSGNTIYF. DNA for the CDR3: TGTGCCAGCAGCTTTCGGAGATACTCTGGAAACACCATATATTTT.